These 19 T cell receptor beta chains came from one sample sequenced in a study of OX40 agonist ivuxolimab in advanced cancers. Libraries were prepared by immunoSEQ multiplex PCR; TCRdb keeps only in-frame clonotypes and omits some of them. The sample contains more than 50,000 clones, around 87% of which appear only once. The material was CD4+ or CD8+ T cells sorted from blood, obtained in a trial of the OX40 agonist ivuxolimab. The receptors originated from an adult with an advanced solid tumor such as melanoma, head and neck, liver or kidney cancer.

The V call is TRBV6-1, the J call TRBJ2-4; D possibly uses TRBD1 or TRBD2 (5 bases each). The V gene lost 7 bases and the J gene lost 0 bases, with 13 bases spanning the gap. Germline V gene sequence: CDR1 MNHNS, CDR2 SASEGT. The length of the CDR3 is 15 residues. The CDR3 bases are TGTGCCAGCACCCTAACCGGGACAGCCAAAAACATTCAGTACTTC. Its protein is CASTLTGTAKNIQYF.

This clone turned up a few times. The chain is built from TRBV2 and TRBJ1-4; D call uncertain. The CDR3 sequence is 13 residues long. V lost 9 bases to trimming and J lost 8 bases, with 16 bases between them. The germline V gene has CDR1 SNHLY and CDR2 FYNNEI. CDR3 DNA: TGTGCCAGTATATGGCGGGGATCGGAAAAACTGTTTTTT. It encodes CASIWRGSEKLFF.

V and J are TRBV6-6 and TRBJ2-2, with D maybe TRBD1 (5 bases). Germline V lookup: CDR1 MNHNY, CDR2 SVGAGI (reference sequence). CDR3 size: 16 residues. The V end lost 2 bases, the J end lost 9 bases, and 19 bases lay between the germline ends. For the CDR3, the DNA is TGTGCCAGCAGTTACCTTGACAGAGACGTTGTGAGGGAGCTGTTTTTT. Translation gives CASSYLDRDVVRELFF.

This clone has just one count. The CDR3 DNA is TGTGCCAGCAGCTTAGGGAGCACAGATACGCAGTATTTT. Translated, it gives CASSLGSTDTQYF. The chain has TRBV7-9 and TRBJ2-3; D remains unclear. The CDR3 spans 13 residues. Trimming left V 1 base short and J 0 bases short, with 2 bases between. Looked up from germline, CDR1 is SEHNR and CDR2 is FQNEAQ (reference sequence).

The rearrangement joins TRBV2 to TRBJ1-2; D ambiguous. Germline V CDR1 and CDR2: SNHLY, FYNNEI. CDR3 size: 13 residues. V lost 6 bases to trimming and J lost 3 bases, with 11 bases between them. The CDR3 DNA reads TGTGCCAGCAGAGGTGGCAAGGACTATGGCTACACCTTC. Translated: CASRGGKDYGYTF.

The chain uses TRBV5-1 and TRBJ1-5; perhaps TRBD1 as D (5 bases). The CDR3 covers 15 residues. Trimming removed 0 bases from V and 1 base from J, with 8 bases in between. In germline, CDR1 is SGHRS, CDR2 YFSETQ. Here the CDR3 reads CASSLDGGSNQPQHF. The CDR3 nucleotides are TGCGCCAGCAGCTTGGATGGGGGGAGCAATCAGCCCCAGCATTTT. Looking up the rest from reference TRBV5-1 and TRBJ1-5 gives the full variable domain: KAGVTQTPRYLIKTRGQQVTLSCSPISGHRSVSWYQQTPGQGLQFLFEYFSETQRNKGNFPGRFSGRQFSNSRSEMNVSTLELGDSALYLCASSLDGGSNQPQHFGDGTRLSIL.

The gene calls are TRBV9 and TRBJ2-1; 8 bases fit TRBD2. The CDR3 contains 15 residues. Germline V CDR1 and CDR2: SGDLS, YYNGEE. V was pared by 4 bases and J by 6 bases, with 9 bases of the junction left unmatched. This CDR3 reads CASSLRGTSPNEQFF. The CDR3, as DNA: TGTGCCAGCAGCTTACGAGGGACTAGTCCCAATGAGCAGTTCTTC.

The chain combines TRBV7-2 with TRBJ1-2, with 7 bases matching TRBD1. This CDR3 contains 14 residues. Trimming took 1 base from V and 5 from J; bases not matched to a gene: 4. CDR1 and CDR2 (germline): SGHTA, FQGNSA. The CDR3 region is CASSLDRQGYGYTF. Here the CDR3 DNA reads TGTGCCAGCAGCTTAGACCGACAGGGTTATGGCTACACCTTC.

The chain uses TRBV7-2 and TRBJ2-5; a possible D gene is TRBD1 (8 bases). Germline-derived CDR1 and CDR2 are SGHTA and FQGNSA. The CDR3 has 15 amino acids. Trimming took off 5 bases at V and 5 bases at J, with 18 bases between the two ends. CDR3 in amino acids: CASSAGGGGSETQYF. In nucleotides, the CDR3 is TGTGCCAGCAGCGCAGGGGGCGGGGGATCGGAGACCCAGTACTTC.

V and J are TRBV5-3 and TRBJ2-3, with TRBD2 as a possible D gene (6 bases). TRBV5-3 is marked as an open reading frame, function uncertain. The CDR3 has 15 residues. With 8 bases removed from V and 10 bases from J, the gap between germline ends came to 26 bases. The CDR3 nucleotides read TGTGCCAGTGCCGCTTGGGGCCCGACCTCGGGGGCGCAGTATTTT. Translation gives CASAAWGPTSGAQYF.

V and J are TRBV6-5 and TRBJ1-2, with 7 bases identical to TRBD1. The ends lost 2 bases at V and 6 bases at J; junction bases unmatched: 6. Germline V lookup: CDR1 MNHEY, CDR2 SVGAGI. The CDR3 contains 14 residues. DNA for the CDR3: TGTGCCAGCAGTTACGAGAGGGGGCAGAATGGCTACACCTTC. This gives the protein CASSYERGQNGYTF.

The rearrangement uses TRBV2 and TRBJ2-3; 15 bases are a match to TRBD2. From germline, CDR1 is SNHLY and CDR2 FYNNEI. The length of the CDR3 is 16 residues. The V and J ends lost 7 bases and 9 bases, in that order; junction bases with no gene match: 11. Written as DNA, the CDR3 is TGTGCCAGCACCGAGATGGGACTAGCGGGAGGTTTGACGCAGTATTTT. Translating it yields CASTEMGLAGGLTQYF.

This chain uses TRBV19 with TRBJ2-3, with 10 bases lining up with TRBD2. The length of the CDR3 is 14 residues. The trim removed 8 bases at V and 2 bases at J, leaving 4 bases unmatched. Germline V gene lookup returns CDR1 LNHDA and CDR2 SQIVND (reference sequence). The CDR3 loop is CASQAGGNTDTQYF. The DNA for the CDR3 is TGTGCCAGTCAAGCGGGAGGGAACACAGATACGCAGTATTTT.

The table lists this clone with a few counts. This sequence joins TRBV20-1 and TRBJ2-5; D remains unclear. Germline V gene data show CDR1 as DFQATT and CDR2 as SNEGSKA (reference sequence). The ends were cut back, 0 bases at V and 5 bases at J, with 4 bases in the middle. The CDR3 spans 11 residues. This CDR3 is CSARDRETQYF. CDR3 nucleotides: TGCAGTGCTAGAGATCGGGAGACCCAGTACTTC.

The chain recombines TRBV9 with TRBJ1-1; 10 positions agree with TRBD1. Trimming removed 4 bases from V and 0 bases from J; junction bases left unmatched: 6. From germline, CDR1 is SGDLS and CDR2 YYNGEE. The CDR3 loop spans 16 amino acids. For the CDR3, the DNA is TGTGCCAGCAGCCCCGGGACAGGGGCTATGAACACTGAAGCTTTCTTT. It specifies CASSPGTGAMNTEAFF.

This sequence joins TRBV6-5 and TRBJ1-2, with D possibly being TRBD1 (5 bases). The CDR3 totals 15 residues. Trimming removed 7 bases at V and 8 bases at J, with 23 bases between. Germline V lookup: CDR1 MNHEY, CDR2 SVGAGI. For the CDR3, the DNA is TGTGCCAGCAAATCTGCGGTTGTCAGGGAAACCGGCTACACCTTC. Translated, it gives CASKSAVVRETGYTF.

V and J are TRBV5-1 and TRBJ2-2; D unclear. In germline, CDR1 is SGHRS, CDR2 YFSETQ. Trimming took 6 bases from V and 1 from J, leaving 7 bases between them. The CDR3 runs to 13 residues. Here the CDR3 DNA reads TGCGCCAGCAAGGCACAGAACACCGGGGAGCTGTTTTTT. Translated: CASKAQNTGELFF.

The rearrangement links TRBV9 to TRBJ1-3, with 7 nucleotides matching TRBD1. This CDR3 is built from 15 residues. Germline values: CDR1 SGDLS, CDR2 YYNGEE. The J segment lost 4 bases and the V segment lost 3 bases, leaving 7 bases of the junction unmatched. This CDR3 reads CASSAETGSGNTIYF. The DNA for the CDR3 is TGTGCCAGCAGCGCAGAGACAGGGTCGGGAAACACCATATATTTT.

This chain uses TRBV18 with TRBJ2-7, with TRBD1 matching 11 bases. Looked up from germline, CDR1 is KGHSH and CDR2 is LQKENI. This CDR3 comprises 15 residues. The ends lost 3 bases at V and 2 bases at J; junction bases unmatched: 3. The CDR3 here is CASSPGTGGTYEQYF. CDR3 DNA sequence: TGTGCCAGCTCACCCGGGACAGGGGGAACCTACGAGCAGTACTTC.